These T cell receptor beta chains were read from a single sample in a study of T cells in Graves' hyperthyroidism and ophthalmopathy. TCRdb called the multiplex PCR reads again in MiXCR, with one record for every CDR3 protein. The sample shows hundreds of thousands of distinct CDR3 sequences, roughly a sixth of them seen only once. The sequenced sample was blood. These receptors were obtained from a woman aged 18-29 years with Graves' hyperthyroidism. Each CDR3 is given with its conserved first and last residue. The D gene is left open where the match is weak. Clone size is stated in some rows and not others, as once, few, many or a class when expanded.

J: TRBJ1-2
size: many
V: TRBV28
D: NA
DNA: TGTGCCAGCAGTTTGAGGGATGGCTACACCTTC
CDR3: CASSLRDGYTF

J: TRBJ2-7
size: many
V: TRBV20-1
D: NA
DNA: TGCAGTGCTCAGGATATTGTGAGGCACGAGCAGTACTTC
CDR3: CSAQDIVRHEQYF

J: TRBJ2-3
size: few
V: TRBV3-1
D: NA
DNA: TGTGCCAGCAGCCGGGACCCCTCACCAGATACGCAGTATTTT
CDR3: CASSRDPSPDTQYF

J: TRBJ2-2
size: NA
V: TRBV30
D: NA
DNA: TGTGCCACCACAGGACCAATTAACACCGGGGAGCTGTTTTTT
CDR3: CATTGPINTGELFF

J: TRBJ2-7
size: many
V: TRBV7-2
D: NA
DNA: TGTGCCAGCAGCCTAACTAACGAGCAGTACTTC
CDR3: CASSLTNEQYF

J: TRBJ2-3
size: many
V: TRBV9
D: TRBD2
DNA: TGTGCCAGCAGCGTCGAAGCGGGAGGGCCTGTGAGAACAGATACGCAGTATTTT
CDR3: CASSVEAGGPVRTDTQYF

J: TRBJ2-4
size: NA
V: TRBV9
D: NA
DNA: TGTGCCAGCAGCGCAACAGCAGGGGAAAACATTCAGTACTTC
CDR3: CASSATAGENIQYF

J: TRBJ2-7
size: few
V: TRBV20-1
D: NA
DNA: TGCAGTGCTAAATCAGGCGCGCTGCGCGCCTACGAGCAGTACTTC
CDR3: CSAKSGALRAYEQYF

J: TRBJ2-1
size: NA
V: TRBV25-1
D: NA
DNA: TGTGCCAGCAGTGATTGGTCAGGGAACAATGAGCAGTTCTTC
CDR3: CASSDWSGNNEQFF

J: TRBJ2-2
size: NA
V: TRBV2
D: TRBD1
DNA: TGTGCCGGAGGAGAGACAGGGCCGGATAACACCGGGGAGCTGTTTTTT
CDR3: CAGGETGPDNTGELFF

J: TRBJ2-3
size: many
V: TRBV11-2
D: TRBD2
DNA: TGTGCCAGCAGCTTAGTTAGCGGGGGGGCCCCAGATACGCAGTATTTT
CDR3: CASSLVSGGAPDTQYF

J: TRBJ1-2
size: many
V: TRBV5-5
D: NA
DNA: TGTGCCAGCAGCGAGGGACGGAACTATGGCTACACCTTC
CDR3: CASSEGRNYGYTF

J: TRBJ2-2
size: NA
V: TRBV20-1
D: TRBD2
DNA: TGCAGTGTGCGGGGGGGCAACACCGGGGAGCTGTTTTTT
CDR3: CSVRGGNTGELFF